This TCR beta chain was recovered during a study of blood T cell repertoires in COVID-19. In the authors' workflow: The assay estimated nucleated cells by amplifying reference gene primers. Some clones are missing from TCRdb's copy, which holds only in-frame ones; the method was immunoSEQ multiplex PCR. That table gives V, J and clone size, and the DNA gave D and trimming. Of around 150,000 clones in the sample, under 90% were seen once. CDR3 length equals 17 residues. Germline lookup yields CDR1 MNHEY and CDR2 SVGEGT. V lost 5 bases, J lost 5 bases, and 11 bases stayed unmatched. Sequencing used peripheral blood. The receptor was derived from a woman of 80 years or more with acute or convalescent COVID-19. The chain combines TRBV6-2 or TRBV6-3 with TRBJ2-7, with 14 bases lining up with TRBD2. CDR3 region: CASSDRRLAGGRNEQYF. The CDR3 DNA sequence: TGTGCCAGCAGTGACCGAAGACTAGCGGGGGGGCGAAACGAGCAGTACTTC.